Following are 14 T cell receptor beta chains from one sample sequenced in a study of Graves' ophthalmopathy and Graves' hyperthyroidism. Researchers took RNA transcripts and amplified TCR beta CDR3 regions from them. An opening RT-PCR round employed HTBI primers and preceded a second-round multiplex PCR. MiXCR, run by TCRdb on the multiplex PCR reads, gives a single entry per CDR3 protein. This sample has about 500,000 distinct CDR3 sequences, with under 40% found just once. Sequencing input: peripheral blood or thyroid tissue (not recorded which). These receptors were collected from an adult man with Graves' hyperthyroidism.

This clonotype was detected many times. The rearrangement uses TRBV19 and TRBJ1-2, with TRBD1 as a possible D gene (5 bases). The CDR3 runs 14 residues. The V end lost 4 bases, the J end lost 5 bases, and 14 bases lay between the germline ends. Germline V gives CDR1 LNHDA, CDR2 SQIVND (reference sequence). This CDR3 reads CASSKGTLQYGYTF. The CDR3, as DNA: TGTGCCAGTAGTAAAGGGACCTTACAATATGGCTACACCTTC.

V usage is TRBV12-3 or TRBV12-4 and J usage is TRBJ2-3, with TRBD2 as a possible D gene (6 bases). This CDR3 region has 15 residues. V lost 7 bases to trimming and J lost 0 bases, with 14 bases between them. In DNA, the CDR3 is TGTGCCAGCAACGAGGGCGGGGCTAGCACAGATACGCAGTATTTT. It encodes CASNEGGASTDTQYF.

In its sample, this clonotype was seen many times. The V call is TRBV11-2, the J call TRBJ2-7, with D perhaps matching TRBD1 (6 bases). Germline loops: CDR1 SGHAT, CDR2 FQNNGV. The CDR3 sequence is 13 residues long. The V end lost 7 bases, the J end lost 2 bases, and 12 bases lay between the germline ends. The CDR3 protein is CASIPDSTYEQYF. The CDR3 DNA reads TGTGCCAGCATCCCGGACAGTACCTACGAGCAGTACTTC.

Many counts were recorded for this clonotype. V and J are TRBV29-1 and TRBJ1-5; the match to TRBD1 covers 7 bases. V lost 5 bases and J lost 5; bases outside the gene matches: 6. The germline CDR1 and CDR2 sequences are SQVTM and ANQGSEA. This CDR3 has 13 residues. The CDR3 DNA reads TGCAGCGTTAGGGGGACAGCACATCAGCCCCAGCATTTT. It encodes CSVRGTAHQPQHF.

In the case of this clonotype: A read error may be the cause here, since a much bigger clone is one base away. The chain joins TRBV2 to TRBJ2-7; TRBD2 matches at 9 bases. Germline V gene sequence: CDR1 SNHLY, CDR2 FYNNEI. There are 15 residues in the CDR3. In nucleotides, the CDR3 is TGTGCCAGCAGAGGTGGGACTAGCAGCACCTACGGGCAGTACTTC. It encodes CASRGGTSSTYGQYF.

Comment on this clonotype: A single base separates this from a much larger clone, so it may be a read error. This chain links TRBV7-9 with TRBJ2-5; possibly TRBD1 or TRBD2 for D (6 bases each). The CDR3 is made up of 16 amino acids. V was shortened by 2 bases and J by 4 bases, with 17 bases between the two germline ends. The germline gives CDR1 SEHNR, CDR2 FQNEAQ (reference sequence). CDR3 nucleotides: TGTGCCAGCAGCTTATTTTCAGGGGAGGCCACAGAGACCCAGTACTTC. Protein: CASSLFSGEATETQYF.

In its sample, this clonotype was seen a few times. The chain has TRBV20-1 and TRBJ2-5; a possible D gene is TRBD2 (5 bases). The CDR3 is 12 amino acids. Between the trimmed V and J ends, which lost 3 bases and 3 bases, there was a span of 8 bases. Germline lookup yields CDR1 DFQATT and CDR2 SNEGSKA (reference sequence). The chain's CDR3 is CSASDGEETQYF. The CDR3 region has the DNA TGCAGTGCTAGCGACGGGGAAGAGACCCAGTACTTC.

The rearrangement uses TRBV7-2 and TRBJ1-1, with D perhaps TRBD1 (5 bases). V lost 2 bases, J lost 7 bases, and 17 bases lay in between. CDR3 length: 15 residues. Germline values: CDR1 SGHTA, CDR2 FQGNSA. CDR3 in amino acids: CASSLQAGSGNEAFF. CDR3 sequence (DNA): TGTGCCAGCAGCTTACAGGCAGGGAGTGGGAATGAAGCTTTCTTT.

This clonotype was counted at least ten times. The chain links TRBV7-3 to TRBJ1-2; 8 bases match TRBD1. The CDR3 has 13 residues. V lost 6 bases to trimming and J lost 6 bases; unmatched junction nucleotides: 6. In germline, CDR1 is SGHTA, CDR2 FQGTGA. The CDR3 loop reads CASSYTGGHGYTF. The DNA of the CDR3 is TGTGCCAGCAGTTATACAGGGGGACATGGCTACACCTTC.

There are a few counts of this clonotype. The chain links TRBV6-5 to TRBJ1-3; D remains ambiguous. The V end was cut by 5 bases, the J end by 3 bases, with 14 bases between. This CDR3 has 15 amino acids. CDR1 and CDR2 (germline): MNHEY, SVGAGI. The CDR3 DNA sequence: TGTGCCAGCAGTGTAGAAGGATTCGGTGGAAACACCATATATTTT. It yields the protein CASSVEGFGGNTIYF.

A word on this clonotype: At one of its ends the junction is not consistent with the germline gene, which may arise from a read error. The J gene is TRBJ2-7, the V gene TRBV7-9; 13 nucleotides line up with TRBD2. Looked up from germline, CDR1 is SEHNR and CDR2 is FQNEAQ (reference sequence). The CDR3 loop spans 16 amino acids. CDR3 protein: CASSAGTSGATYEQYF. The CDR3 DNA is TGCGCCAGCAGCGCCGGGACTAGCGGGGCCACCTACGAGCAGTACTTC. Based on the CDR3 plus reference TRBV7-9 and TRBJ2-7, the full variable domain is DTGVSQNPRHKITKRGQNVTFRCDPISEHNRLYWYRQTLGQGPEFLTYFQNEAQLEKSRLLSDRFSAERPKGSFSTLEIQRTEQGDSAMYLCASSAGTSGATYEQYFGPGTRLTVT.

On this clonotype: An end of the junction does not agree with germline; a read error may underlie this. The chain couples TRBV28 to TRBJ2-7; 7 nucleotides agree with TRBD1. CDR1 MDHEN and CDR2 SYDVKM come from the germline V gene. This CDR3 has 15 residues. CDR3 coding DNA: TGTGCCACCAGTAAGGAACAGGGGCCCTCCTACGAGCAGTACTTC. Translating gives CATSKEQGPSYEQYF.

This clonotype was counted at least ten times. J is TRBJ2-5 and V is TRBV7-9; D gene ambiguous. This CDR3 has 14 amino acids. Looked up from germline, CDR1 is SEHNR and CDR2 is FQNEAQ (reference sequence). Trimming took 2 bases from V and 2 from J, leaving 9 bases between them. The CDR3 sequence: CASSLTGSQETQYF. In nucleotides, the CDR3 is TGTGCCAGCAGCTTAACCGGGTCACAAGAGACCCAGTACTTC. The full variable domain, with the rest looked up from reference TRBV7-9 and TRBJ2-5, is DTGVSQNPRHKITKRGQNVTFRCDPISEHNRLYWYRQTLGQGPEFLTYFQNEAQLEKSRLLSDRFSAERPKGSFSTLEIQRTEQGDSAMYLCASSLTGSQETQYFGPGTRLLVL.

This clonotype showed up just once. V is TRBV5-1 and J is TRBJ2-3; 11 bases are shared with TRBD2. The trim removed 0 bases at V and 0 bases at J, leaving 3 bases unmatched. The CDR3 contains 17 residues. Germline CDR1 SGHRS, CDR2 YFSETQ. DNA for the CDR3: TGCGCCAGCAGCTTGGGGGGACTAGCGGCTAGCACAGATACGCAGTATTTT. This gives the protein CASSLGGLAASTDTQYF.